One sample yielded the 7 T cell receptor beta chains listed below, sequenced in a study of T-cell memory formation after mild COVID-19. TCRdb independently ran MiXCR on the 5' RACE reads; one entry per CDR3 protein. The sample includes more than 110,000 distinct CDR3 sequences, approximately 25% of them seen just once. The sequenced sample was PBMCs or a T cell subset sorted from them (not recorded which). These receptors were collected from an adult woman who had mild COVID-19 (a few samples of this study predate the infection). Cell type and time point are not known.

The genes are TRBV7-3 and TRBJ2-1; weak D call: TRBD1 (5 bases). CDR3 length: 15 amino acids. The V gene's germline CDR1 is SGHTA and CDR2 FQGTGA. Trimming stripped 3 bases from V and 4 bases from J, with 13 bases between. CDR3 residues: CASSLQGLGYNEQFF. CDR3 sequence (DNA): TGTGCCAGCAGCTTGCAGGGTCTCGGATACAATGAGCAGTTCTTC. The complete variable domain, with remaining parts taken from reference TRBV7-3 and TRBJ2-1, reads GAGVSQTPSNKVTEKGKYVELRCDPISGHTALYWYRQSLGQGPEFLIYFQGTGAADDSGLPNDRFFAVRPEGSVSTLKIQRTERGDSAVYLCASSLQGLGYNEQFFGPGTRLTVL.

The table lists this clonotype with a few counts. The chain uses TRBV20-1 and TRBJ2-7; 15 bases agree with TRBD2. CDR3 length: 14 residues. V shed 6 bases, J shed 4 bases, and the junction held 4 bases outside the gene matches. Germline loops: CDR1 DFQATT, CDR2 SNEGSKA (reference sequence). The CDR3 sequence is CSATGTSGGYEQYF. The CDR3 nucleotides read TGCAGTGCAACCGGGACTAGCGGGGGGTACGAGCAGTACTTC.

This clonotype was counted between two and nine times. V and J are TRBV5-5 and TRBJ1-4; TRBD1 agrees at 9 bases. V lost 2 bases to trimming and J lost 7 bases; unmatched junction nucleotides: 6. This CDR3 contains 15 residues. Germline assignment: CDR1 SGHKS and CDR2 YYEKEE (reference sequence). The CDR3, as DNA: TGTGCCAGCAGCTTCCCTTGGGGACAGGGTGAAAAACTGTTTTTT. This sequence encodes CASSFPWGQGEKLFF.

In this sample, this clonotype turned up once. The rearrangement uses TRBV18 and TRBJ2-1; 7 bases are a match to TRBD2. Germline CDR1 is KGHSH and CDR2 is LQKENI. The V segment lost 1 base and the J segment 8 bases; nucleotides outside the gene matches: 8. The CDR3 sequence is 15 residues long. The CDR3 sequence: CASSPLRAGRDEQFF. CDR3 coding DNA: TGTGCCAGCTCACCACTCAGGGCAGGGAGGGATGAGCAGTTCTTC.

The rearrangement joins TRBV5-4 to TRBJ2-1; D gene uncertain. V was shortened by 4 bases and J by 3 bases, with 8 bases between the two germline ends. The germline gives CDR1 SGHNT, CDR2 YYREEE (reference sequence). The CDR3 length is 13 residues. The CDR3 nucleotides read TGTGCCAGCAGCCGGCCCAACTACAATGAGCAGTTCTTC. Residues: CASSRPNYNEQFF.

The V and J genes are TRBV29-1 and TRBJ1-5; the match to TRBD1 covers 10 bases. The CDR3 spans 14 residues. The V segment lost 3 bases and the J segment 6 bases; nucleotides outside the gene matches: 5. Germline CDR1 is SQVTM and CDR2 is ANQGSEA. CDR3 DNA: TGCAGCGTTGAGGGACAGGGGCCGGGTCAGCCCCAGCATTTT. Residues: CSVEGQGPGQPQHF.

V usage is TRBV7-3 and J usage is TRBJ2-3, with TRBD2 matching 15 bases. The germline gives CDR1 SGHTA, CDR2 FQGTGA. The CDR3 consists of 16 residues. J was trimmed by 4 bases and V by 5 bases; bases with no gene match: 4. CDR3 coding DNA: TGTGCCAGCAGCGTTGGACTAGCGGGGGGGCCAGATACGCAGTATTTT. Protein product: CASSVGLAGGPDTQYF. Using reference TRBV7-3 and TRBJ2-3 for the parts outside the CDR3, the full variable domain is GAGVSQTPSNKVTEKGKYVELRCDPISGHTALYWYRQSLGQGPEFLIYFQGTGAADDSGLPNDRFFAVRPEGSVSTLKIQRTERGDSAVYLCASSVGLAGGPDTQYFGPGTRLTVL.